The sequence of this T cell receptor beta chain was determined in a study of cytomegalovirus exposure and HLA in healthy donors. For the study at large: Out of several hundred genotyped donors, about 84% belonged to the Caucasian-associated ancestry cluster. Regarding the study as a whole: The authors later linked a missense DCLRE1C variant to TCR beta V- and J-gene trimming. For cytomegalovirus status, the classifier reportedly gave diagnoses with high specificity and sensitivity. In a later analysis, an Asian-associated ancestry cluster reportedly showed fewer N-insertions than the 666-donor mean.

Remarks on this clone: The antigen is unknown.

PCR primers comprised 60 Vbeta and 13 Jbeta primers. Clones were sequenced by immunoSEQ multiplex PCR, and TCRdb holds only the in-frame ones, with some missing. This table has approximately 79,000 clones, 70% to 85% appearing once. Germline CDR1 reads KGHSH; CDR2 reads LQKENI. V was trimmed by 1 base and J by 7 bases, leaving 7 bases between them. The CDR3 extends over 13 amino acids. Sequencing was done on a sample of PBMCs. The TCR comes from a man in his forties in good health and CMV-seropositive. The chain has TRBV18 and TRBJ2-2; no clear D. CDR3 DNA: TGTGCCAGCTCACCACTCCTTCGCGGGGAGCTGTTTTTT. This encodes CASSPLLRGELFF.